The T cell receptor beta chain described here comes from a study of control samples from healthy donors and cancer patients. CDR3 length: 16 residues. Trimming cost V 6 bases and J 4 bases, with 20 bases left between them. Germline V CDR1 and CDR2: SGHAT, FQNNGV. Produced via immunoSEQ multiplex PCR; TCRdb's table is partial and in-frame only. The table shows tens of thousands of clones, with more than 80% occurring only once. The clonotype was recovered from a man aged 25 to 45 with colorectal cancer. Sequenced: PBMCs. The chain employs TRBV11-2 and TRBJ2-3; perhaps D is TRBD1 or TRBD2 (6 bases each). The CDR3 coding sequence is TGTGCCAGCAGGAACGGAGGGGGAGGTGTTTCAGATACGCAGTATTTT. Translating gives CASRNGGGGVSDTQYF.